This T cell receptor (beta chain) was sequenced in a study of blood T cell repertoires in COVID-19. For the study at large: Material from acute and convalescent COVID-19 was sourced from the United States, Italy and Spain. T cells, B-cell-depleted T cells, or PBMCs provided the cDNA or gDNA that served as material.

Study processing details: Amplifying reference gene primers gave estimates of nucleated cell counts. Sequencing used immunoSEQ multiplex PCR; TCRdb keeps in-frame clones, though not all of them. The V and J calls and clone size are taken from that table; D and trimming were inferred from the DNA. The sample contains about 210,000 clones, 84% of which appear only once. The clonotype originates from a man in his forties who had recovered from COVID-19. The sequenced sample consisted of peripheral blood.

CDR3 DNA: TGCGCCAGCGCGGAGCGGGAGGGCCACACCGGGGAGCTGTTTTTT. Residues: CASAEREGHTGELFF. The rearrangement uses TRBV5-1 and TRBJ2-2; 10 bases are shared with TRBD2. V lost 7 bases to trimming and J lost 3 bases; unmatched junction nucleotides: 6. The CDR3 contains 15 residues. The germline V gene has CDR1 SGHRS and CDR2 YFSETQ.